This record covers a single T cell receptor (beta chain). The antigen remains unidentified. CDR1 LNHNV and CDR2 YYDKDF come from the germline V gene (reference sequence). The CDR3 has 14 residues. Trimming removed 5 bases at V and 5 bases at J, with 16 bases between. The data originate from a study of cytomegalovirus exposure and HLA in healthy donors. Study-level findings and limits: Listed as cytomegalovirus-associated were 150 to 200 TCR beta chains.

TCRdb keeps only in-frame clones here, not all; method: immunoSEQ multiplex PCR. In the table there are approximately 160,000 clones, approximately 86% of which are singletons. The clonotype was recovered from a woman aged 18 to 35 in good health and CMV-seronegative. Sequenced material: PBMCs. The rearrangement uses TRBV15 and TRBJ2-7; a weak D match, TRBD1 (6 bases). DNA of the CDR3: TGTGCCACCAGCGAAGACCACAGGGAACACGAGCAGTACTTC. This translates into CATSEDHREHEQYF.